The entry below gives a single T cell receptor (beta chain) sequence along with its context. Its antigen is currently unknown. This record belongs to a study of T cell responses to AZD1222 COVID-19 vaccine. Study-wide findings and caveats: Just a handful of people given AZD1222 tested seropositive at baseline.

Germline V gene lookup returns CDR1 LNHNV and CDR2 YYDKDF (reference sequence). Trimming shortened V by 0 bases and J by 0 bases, and 14 bases separated the two germline ends. The CDR3 extends over 17 amino acids. TCRdb's table, derived via immunoSEQ multiplex PCR, lists solely in-frame clones and lacks some. The profile shows just under 35,000 clones, around 84% of them singletons. The chain joins TRBV15 to TRBJ1-2; D not resolved. The specimen comprised peripheral blood, sampled 28 days after the second AZD1222 dose. The TCR originated in an adult who received the AZD1222 COVID-19 vaccine. The CDR3 sequence is CATSRDPGQWANYGYTF. The CDR3 region has the DNA TGTGCCACCAGCAGAGATCCTGGGCAGTGGGCTAACTATGGCTACACCTTC. Full variable domain (rest looked up from reference TRBV15 and TRBJ1-2): DAMVIQNPRYQVTQFGKPVTLSCSQTLNHNVMYWYQQKSSQAPKLLFHYYDKDFNNEADTPDNFQSRRPNTSFCFLDIRSPGLGDTAMYLCATSRDPGQWANYGYTFGSGTRLTVV.